Included here is one TCR beta chain sequence, with context. Antigen specificity is unknown. This sample was included in a study of T-cell memory formation after mild COVID-19. As for the study in general: In these data, TCR clusters were largely donor specific.

TCRdb independently ran MiXCR on the 5' RACE reads; one entry per CDR3 protein. Altogether 150,000 to 200,000 distinct CDR3 sequences are present, roughly 30% being singletons, with the ten largest covering around 13%. CDR1 is ENHRY and CDR2 is SYGVKD in the germline V gene. This CDR3 has 13 amino acids. V was shortened by 9 bases and J by 2 bases, with 13 bases between the two germline ends. Notes on the study in general: The pre-infection memory compartment contained some responding clones, suggesting cross-reactive memory joined. A balance of CD4 and CD8 characterized clones contracting day 15 to 85, whereas later expanders leaned CD4+. For contracting clones, CD4+ ones sat mainly in CM and EM, CD8+ in EMRA.

The receptor was derived from an adult woman who had mild COVID-19 (a few samples of this study predate the infection). Cell type and time point are not known. Sequenced material: PBMCs or a T cell subset sorted from them (not recorded which). This chain uses TRBV10-3 with TRBJ1-1, with D possibly being TRBD1 (6 bases). The DNA for the CDR3 is TGTGCCATGGGGGCCGGGGTCAACACTGAAGCTTTCTTT. Its protein product is CAMGAGVNTEAFF.